One sample yielded the 30 T cell receptor beta chains listed below, sequenced in a study of type 1 regulatory T cells. These TCRs' antigens remain unknown. TCRdb fed the reads into MiXCR, producing one record per CDR3 protein. The table records roughly 40,000 distinct CDR3 sequences, more than 10% of them present only once. Sequenced input: cultured non-Tr1 T cells, either the whole culture or a sorted T cell fraction (not recorded which). The receptors derive from a human donor in good health.

This clonotype has a count of ten or more. The V gene is TRBV20-1, the J gene TRBJ2-5, with 8 bases that match TRBD2. Germline assignment: CDR1 DFQATT and CDR2 SNEGSKA (reference sequence). The CDR3 contains 15 residues. V lost 2 bases to trimming and J lost 1 base; unmatched junction nucleotides: 6. The CDR3 sequence is CSARLAGTPQETQYF. The CDR3, as DNA: TGCAGTGCTAGACTAGCGGGTACGCCCCAAGAGACCCAGTACTTC.

This clonotype was recorded at least ten times. The chain employs TRBV27 and TRBJ2-2, with TRBD2 matching 14 bases. With 6 bases clipped from V and 6 bases from J, the junction kept 6 bases outside the gene matches. This CDR3 has 16 residues. Germline V lookup: CDR1 MNHEY, CDR2 SMNVEV (reference sequence). CDR3 sequence: CASSGTSGRGSGELFF. The CDR3 DNA follows: TGTGCCAGCAGCGGGACTAGCGGGAGAGGGTCCGGGGAGCTGTTTTTT.

The chain has TRBV6-6 and TRBJ2-3; 8 positions match TRBD2. The germline CDR1 and CDR2 sequences are MNHNY and SVGAGI (reference sequence). Germline trimming cut 6 bases from V and 0 bases from J; bases unmatched to any gene: 5. The CDR3 is 15 amino acids. CDR3 loop: CASSRSGASTDTQYF. The CDR3 nucleotides are TGTGCCAGCAGCCGTAGCGGGGCCAGCACAGATACGCAGTATTTT.

There are many counts of this clonotype. The rearrangement uses TRBV18 and TRBJ2-1; the D is unclear. Trimming removed 5 bases at V and 5 bases at J, with 10 bases between. Germline CDR1 is KGHSH and CDR2 is LQKENI. CDR3 length: 13 amino acids. The CDR3 DNA is TGTGCCAGCTCATCCCGGGTAGACAATGAGCAGTTCTTC. Amino acids: CASSSRVDNEQFF.

The chain carries TRBV5-1 and TRBJ1-6; TRBD1 matches 10 bases. The CDR3 is made up of 15 amino acids. J gave up 10 bases and V 1 base, and 5 bases lay outside the gene matches. Germline-derived CDR1 and CDR2 are SGHRS and YFSETQ. The CDR3 bases are TGCGCCAGCAGCTTGCGGGACAGGGGTAAATCACCCCTCCACTTT. As protein: CASSLRDRGKSPLHF.

This clonotype was observed many times. V gene TRBV5-1 combines with J gene TRBJ1-2, with 8 nucleotides matching TRBD1. CDR3 length: 13 amino acids. The germline CDR1 and CDR2 sequences are SGHRS and YFSETQ. V was clipped by 0 bases and J by 7 bases; unmatched bases: 2. The CDR3 DNA is TGCGCCAGCAGCTTGGCCACAGGGGGTGGCTACACCTTC. It codes for CASSLATGGGYTF.

This clonotype qualifies as medium-sized. The genes are TRBV5-1 and TRBJ2-5; 8 positions match TRBD1. This CDR3 has 17 amino acids. J lost 5 bases, V lost 4 bases, and 16 bases had no gene match. In germline, CDR1 is SGHRS, CDR2 YFSETQ. The CDR3 coding sequence is TGCGCCAGCAGCCTACCCCATCAGGGGGCTCGGGGGGAGACCCAGTACTTC. It specifies CASSLPHQGARGETQYF.

This clonotype turned up a few times. The DNA of the CDR3 is TGTGCCAGTAGTATCCAGGGTGTCGGGGAGCTGTTTTTT. Its translation: CASSIQGVGELFF. The gene calls are TRBV19 and TRBJ2-2; maybe TRBD1 (5 bases). Trimming left V 3 bases short and J 7 bases short, with 9 bases between. This CDR3 has 13 amino acids. CDR1 is LNHDA, CDR2 SQIVND, per germline (reference sequence).

The chain couples TRBV7-2 to TRBJ2-7, with 11 positions matching TRBD1. Germline V lookup: CDR1 SGHTA, CDR2 FQGNSA. The CDR3 runs 18 residues. V trimming: 6 bases; J trimming: 0 bases; junction bases outside the gene matches: 13. Here the CDR3 reads CASRPPGTGGLFSYEQYF. In nucleotides, the CDR3 is TGTGCCAGCAGGCCGCCCGGGACAGGGGGTTTATTCTCCTACGAGCAGTACTTC.

The V call is TRBV28, the J call TRBJ2-7, with D tentatively TRBD1 or TRBD2 (6 bases each). Germline lookup yields CDR1 MDHEN and CDR2 SYDVKM. The CDR3 has 13 residues. V was shortened by 4 bases and J by 5 bases, with 12 bases between the two germline ends. CDR3 sequence: CASSSGALDEQYF. DNA of the CDR3: TGTGCCAGCAGTTCGGGGGCCCTGGACGAGCAGTACTTC. The full variable domain, with the rest looked up from reference TRBV28 and TRBJ2-7, is DVKVTQSSRYLVKRTGEKVFLECVQDMDHENMFWYRQDPGLGLRLIYFSYDVKMKEKGDIPEGYSVSREKKERFSLILESASTNQTSMYLCASSSGALDEQYFGPGTRLTVT.

This clonotype was counted a few times. The CDR3, as DNA: TGTGCCAGCAGTTATTCGGTGGACACTGAAGCTTTCTTT. It encodes CASSYSVDTEAFF. The chain has TRBV6-6 and TRBJ1-1; D unresolved. The CDR3 contains 13 residues. V lost 3 bases to trimming and J lost 3 bases, with 8 bases between them. Germline assignment: CDR1 MNHNY and CDR2 SVGAGI (reference sequence).

The table lists this clonotype with a few counts. CDR3: CSARDQAGQPQHF. The CDR3 DNA reads as TGCAGTGCTAGAGATCAGGCCGGTCAGCCCCAGCATTTT. The chain links TRBV20-1 to TRBJ1-5; D gene unclear. Germline values: CDR1 DFQATT, CDR2 SNEGSKA (reference sequence). V was shortened by 0 bases and J by 6 bases, with 9 bases between the two germline ends. CDR3 length: 13 residues.

This clonotype was detected only a few times. The rearrangement joins TRBV6-1 to TRBJ1-1; D call uncertain. The germline CDR1 and CDR2 sequences are MNHNS and SASEGT. V was trimmed by 2 bases and J by 0 bases, leaving 13 bases between them. The CDR3 sequence is 16 residues long. CDR3 loop: CASSELNVRMNTEAFF. The DNA for the CDR3 is TGTGCCAGCAGTGAACTTAACGTCCGCATGAACACTGAAGCTTTCTTT.

The V and J genes are TRBV18 and TRBJ2-7; D gene unclear. This CDR3 has 14 residues. V dropped 0 bases and J dropped 1 base, with 7 bases sitting between them. Germline V gives CDR1 KGHSH, CDR2 LQKENI. CDR3 protein: CASSPPYPSYEQYF. The CDR3 DNA follows: TGTGCCAGCTCACCACCGTACCCGTCCTACGAGCAGTACTTC.

The V gene is TRBV7-9, the J gene TRBJ2-1; 8 bases line up with TRBD2. Per germline, CDR1 SEHNR and CDR2 FQNEAQ (reference sequence). The CDR3 extends over 11 amino acids. V shed 7 bases and J 15 bases; nucleotides not matched to a gene: 8. As DNA, the CDR3 is TGTGCCAGCACCCCAGCGGGAGACCCGTTCTTC. Its protein product is CASTPAGDPFF.

By sample fraction, this clonotype is medium-sized. J is TRBJ2-2 and V is TRBV3-1; TRBD2 agrees at 8 bases. Unmatched junction bases numbered 3, after V lost 2 bases and J lost 7 bases. Germline lookup yields CDR1 LGHDT and CDR2 YNNKEL (reference sequence). The CDR3 covers 14 residues. The CDR3 here is CASSQTSGSGELFF. CDR3 bases: TGTGCCAGCAGCCAAACTAGCGGCAGCGGGGAGCTGTTTTTT.

Concerning this clonotype: A read error may be the cause here, since a much bigger clone is one base away. The chain uses TRBV10-3 and TRBJ2-1; perhaps TRBD2 as D (6 bases). The CDR3 length is 14 residues. CDR1 and CDR2 (germline): ENHRY, SYGVKD. This CDR3 reads CAISERRDGNGQFF. CDR3 in DNA: TGTGCCATCAGCGAGAGGCGGGACGGTAATGGGCAGTTCTTC.

This clonotype is labeled as medium-sized. V gene TRBV6-2 or TRBV6-3 combines with J gene TRBJ2-1, with 8 bases aligning to TRBD1. This CDR3 comprises 15 residues. After removal of 4 bases from V and 5 bases from J, the junction contained 7 bases not matched to a gene. Germline V CDR1 and CDR2: MNHEY, SVGEGT. In nucleotides, the CDR3 is TGTGCCAGCAGTTCCCGCCGGGACAGGAACAATGAGCAGTTCTTC. This codes for CASSSRRDRNNEQFF.

The chain employs TRBV28 and TRBJ2-5; 8 nucleotides line up with TRBD2. Per the germline V gene, CDR1 is MDHEN and CDR2 is SYDVKM. The CDR3 has 14 amino acids. The V and J ends lost 7 bases and 6 bases, in that order; junction bases with no gene match: 10. The CDR3 region is CASIKAGEGKTQYF. In nucleotides, the CDR3 is TGTGCCAGCATTAAAGCGGGAGAAGGAAAGACCCAGTACTTC.

The table lists this clonotype with a few counts. This chain connects TRBV25-1 to TRBJ2-5, with D perhaps TRBD1 (7 bases). CDR1 and CDR2 (germline): MGHDK, SYGVNS. V lost 4 bases, J lost 9 bases, and 24 bases lay in between. The CDR3 sequence is 16 residues long. The CDR3 region is CASSALGGQTWGAQYF. The CDR3 DNA reads as TGTGCCAGCAGTGCCCTGGGGGGACAGACCTGGGGGGCCCAGTACTTC.

Note on this clonotype: A read error may be the cause here, since a much bigger clone is one base away. The V gene is TRBV12-3 or TRBV12-4, the J gene TRBJ1-5, with a possible D match to TRBD1 (5 bases). The CDR3 is 13 amino acids. Here the CDR3 reads CASSFREGQPQNF. As DNA, the CDR3 is TGTGCCAGCAGCTTCAGGGAGGGTCAGCCCCAGAATTTT.

This clonotype has a count of ten or more. The chain carries TRBV20-1 and TRBJ2-1; 7 bases agree with TRBD1. This CDR3 has 15 residues. CDR1 and CDR2 from the germline V gene are DFQATT and SNEGSKA (reference sequence). Unmatched junction bases numbered 11, after V lost 6 bases and J lost 3 bases. CDR3 amino acids: CSAPKTGSFYNEQFF. In nucleotides, the CDR3 is TGCAGTGCGCCGAAGACAGGGAGTTTCTACAATGAGCAGTTCTTC.

This clonotype was counted at least ten times. V is TRBV10-3 and J is TRBJ2-7, with D maybe TRBD2 (6 bases). The CDR3 contains 15 residues. Per germline, CDR1 ENHRY and CDR2 SYGVKD. Deletions cut 4 bases from V and 0 bases from J, with 13 bases between. The CDR3 DNA sequence: TGTGCCATCAGTGCCCCCGCGGGGACCTCCTACGAGCAGTACTTC. Translated, it gives CAISAPAGTSYEQYF.

In DNA form, the CDR3 reads TGCAGTGCTAGAGATTCGGACCGTTCCTACTTC. Protein sequence: CSARDSDRSYF. The rearrangement joins TRBV20-1 to TRBJ2-7; D gene ambiguous. The germline CDR1 and CDR2 sequences are DFQATT and SNEGSKA (reference sequence). The CDR3 runs 11 residues. V was pared by 0 bases and J by 13 bases, with 13 bases between.

This clonotype was seen repeatedly, ten times or more. The chain recombines TRBV5-1 with TRBJ2-7; 8 bases agree with TRBD2. The CDR3 totals 13 residues. Germline trimming cut 4 bases from V and 5 bases from J; bases unmatched to any gene: 5. Per the germline V gene, CDR1 is SGHRS and CDR2 is YFSETQ. The CDR3 DNA reads as TGCGCCAGCAGCCCCGCGGGGGGCCACGAGCAGTACTTC. Its protein product is CASSPAGGHEQYF.

Notes on this clonotype: Without the conserved terminal phenylalanine or tryptophan, this CDR3 likely stems from a read error. It is unclear where the CDR3 begins or ends on the DNA, so no DNA is shown, and the CDR3 is as TCRdb lists it. This chain joins TRBV11-1 and TRBJ2-6; TRBD2, the D gene given by the table, was not confirmed from the DNA. CDR1 and CDR2 (germline): SGHAT, FQDESV (reference sequence). The CDR3 spans 9 residues, counting both ends. CDR3 residues: CASMPASNT.

A few counts support this clonotype. The chain combines TRBV20-1 with TRBJ1-1; D is ambiguous. The V gene lost 3 bases and the J gene lost 5 bases, with 10 bases spanning the gap. CDR3 length: 12 residues. Germline V CDR1 and CDR2: DFQATT, SNEGSKA (reference sequence). CDR3 DNA: TGCAGTGCTAGGCCAGGTGTTACTGAAGCTTTCTTT. It encodes CSARPGVTEAFF.

The chain combines TRBV19 with TRBJ2-2; 9 nucleotides align to TRBD2. CDR3 length: 16 residues. Germline CDR1 reads LNHDA; CDR2 reads SQIVND (reference sequence). The V and J ends lost 4 bases and 4 bases, in that order; junction bases with no gene match: 7. The CDR3 DNA reads as TGTGCCAGTAGTACACATAGCGGGAGTAGCACCGGGGAGCTGTTTTTT. Amino acid sequence: CASSTHSGSSTGELFF.

This clonotype was seen a handful of times. The chain joins TRBV6-2 or TRBV6-3 to TRBJ2-7, with a tentative D call TRBD1 (5 bases). The CDR3 is 15 amino acids. Trimming cost V 7 bases and J 5 bases, with 21 bases left between them. CDR1 and CDR2 (germline): MNHEY, SVGEGT. This CDR3 is CASTDKGLQAHEQYF. CDR3 nucleotides: TGTGCCAGCACCGATAAGGGGCTCCAAGCCCACGAGCAGTACTTC.

The table lists this clonotype with many counts. The CDR3: CASSLGGSGTYEQYF. The CDR3 region has the DNA TGTGCCAGCAGCTTAGGGGGTAGCGGGACCTACGAGCAGTACTTC. The chain recombines TRBV7-9 with TRBJ2-7, with TRBD2 matching 8 bases. Germline V gene data show CDR1 as SEHNR and CDR2 as FQNEAQ (reference sequence). Germline trimming cut 1 base from V and 2 bases from J; bases unmatched to any gene: 4. The CDR3 covers 15 residues.